This TCR beta chain originates from a study of blood T cell repertoires in COVID-19. Study details: The study drew acute and convalescent COVID-19 samples from the United States, Italy and Spain.

TCRdb keeps only in-frame clones here, not all; method: immunoSEQ multiplex PCR. The sample has 150,000 to 160,000 clones; 65% to 90% are singletons. Seattle enrolled patients during active infection and tracked them longitudinally. CDR1 is MGHRA and CDR2 is YSYEKL in the germline V gene. Trimming pared 4 bases from V and 0 bases from J, leaving 22 bases between. The CDR3 runs 20 residues. The chain is built from TRBV4-1 and TRBJ1-6; D remains unclear. Sequenced sample: peripheral blood. This TCR was sampled from an older woman with COVID-19, enrolled during active disease. The CDR3 DNA is TGCGCCAGCAGCCCCCCGGCACAGCTCGCCGGGAGCTCCTATAATTCACCCCTCCACTTT. This encodes CASSPPAQLAGSSYNSPLHF.